This entry describes one TCR beta chain. Its antigen is unknown. This entry belongs to a study of CD8 T cells in Susac syndrome. The RNA, about 0.45 to 1 ug, was put through reverse transcription using random hexamers. MiXCR, run by TCRdb on the immunoSEQ multiplex PCR reads, gives a single entry per CDR3 protein. The table has over 350,000 distinct CDR3 sequences, more than 80% seen once. This CDR3 region has 18 residues. Germline lookup yields CDR1 MDHEN and CDR2 SYDVKM. J was trimmed by 0 bases and V by 6 bases; bases with no gene match: 10. General observations from the study: The authors acknowledged that their TCR sequencing and HLA analysis involved a relatively small number of individuals.

The clonotype was recovered from a human donor with multiple sclerosis. The gene calls are TRBV28 and TRBJ2-2, with TRBD1 matching over 10 bases. Input material: CD8+ T cells from PBMCs. CDR3: CASRSTGTGASNTGELFF. CDR3 coding DNA: TGTGCCAGCAGGTCTACCGGGACAGGGGCTTCGAACACCGGGGAGCTGTTTTTT.